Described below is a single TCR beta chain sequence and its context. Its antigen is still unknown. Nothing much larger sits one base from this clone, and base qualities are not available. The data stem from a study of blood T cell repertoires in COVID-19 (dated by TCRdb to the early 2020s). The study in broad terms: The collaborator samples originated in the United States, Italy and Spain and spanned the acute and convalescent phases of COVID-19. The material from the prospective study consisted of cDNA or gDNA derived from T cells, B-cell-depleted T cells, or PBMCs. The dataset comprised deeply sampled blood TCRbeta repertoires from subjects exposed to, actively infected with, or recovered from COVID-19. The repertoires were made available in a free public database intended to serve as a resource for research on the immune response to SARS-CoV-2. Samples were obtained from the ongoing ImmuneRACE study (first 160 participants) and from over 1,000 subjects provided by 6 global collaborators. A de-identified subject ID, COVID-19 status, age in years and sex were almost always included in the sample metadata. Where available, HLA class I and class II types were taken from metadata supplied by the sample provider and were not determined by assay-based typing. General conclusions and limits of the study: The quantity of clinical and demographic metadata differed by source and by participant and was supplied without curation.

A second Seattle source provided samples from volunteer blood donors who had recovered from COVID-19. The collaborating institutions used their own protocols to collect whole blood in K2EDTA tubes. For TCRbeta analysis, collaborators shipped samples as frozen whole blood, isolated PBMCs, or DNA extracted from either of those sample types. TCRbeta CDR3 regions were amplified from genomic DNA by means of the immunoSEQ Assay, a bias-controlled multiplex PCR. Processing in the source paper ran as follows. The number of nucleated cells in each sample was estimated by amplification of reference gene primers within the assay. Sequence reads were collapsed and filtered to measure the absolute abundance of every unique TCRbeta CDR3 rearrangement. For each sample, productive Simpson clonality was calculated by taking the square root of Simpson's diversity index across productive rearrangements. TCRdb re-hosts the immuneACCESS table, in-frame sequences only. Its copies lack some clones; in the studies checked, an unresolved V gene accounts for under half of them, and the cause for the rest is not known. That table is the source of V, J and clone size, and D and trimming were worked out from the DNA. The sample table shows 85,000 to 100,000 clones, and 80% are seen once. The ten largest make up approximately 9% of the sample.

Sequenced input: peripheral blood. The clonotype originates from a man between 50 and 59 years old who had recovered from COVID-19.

The DNA sequence follows: TGTGCCAGCAGTGTAAGACAGGGTGCATACTCTGGAAACACCATATATTTT. Its protein reads: CASSVRQGAYSGNTIYF. This chain is built from TRBV2 and TRBJ1-3, with 7 central nucleotides matching TRBD1. For CDR1 and CDR2, the germline V gene lists SNHLY and FYNNEI. For this chain, trimming is 4 bases at the V end and 0 bases at the J end, and the number of junction bases without a gene match is 9. Measured from the cysteine to the phenylalanine, the CDR3 is 17 residues long. CDR3 DNA only is kept here, 51 bases in frame from base 1.